This TCR beta chain was sequenced for a study of blood T cell repertoires in COVID-19. The wider study: Acute-phase and convalescent COVID-19 samples originated in the United States, Italy and Spain. Nucleic acid was either cDNA or gDNA, and it came from T cells, B-cell-depleted T cells, or PBMCs.

The V gene's germline CDR1 is KGHSH and CDR2 LQKENI. The V segment lost 1 base and the J segment 7 bases; nucleotides outside the gene matches: 17. CDR3 length: 18 residues. Study processing details: Amplification of reference gene primers provided the estimated nucleated cell counts. Clones were sequenced by immunoSEQ multiplex PCR, and TCRdb holds only the in-frame ones, with some missing. From that table come the V and J calls and clone size; the DNA was used to work out D and trimming. Among approximately 300,000 clones, about 82% were seen once, and the ten largest hold 1.5% to 2%. The V gene is TRBV18, the J gene TRBJ1-2; 8 bases line up with TRBD1. The specimen was peripheral blood. The receptor's source is a woman in her forties or fifties with acute or convalescent COVID-19. The CDR3 sequence is CASSPRGMAGGALTGYTF. CDR3 coding DNA: TGTGCCAGCTCACCACGGGGGATGGCAGGGGGCGCGTTGACTGGCTACACCTTC. Combining the CDR3 with reference TRBV18 and TRBJ1-2 gives the whole variable domain NAGVMQNPRHLVRRRGQEARLRCSPMKGHSHVYWYRQLPEEGLKFMVYLQKENIIDESGMPKERFSAEFPKEGPSILRIQQVVRGDSAAYFCASSPRGMAGGALTGYTFGSGTRLTVV.